The clone carrying this T cell receptor beta chain was seen just once. These data belong to a study of blood T cell repertoires in COVID-19. Study-wide context: The United States, Italy and Spain provided the acute and convalescent COVID-19 samples. The cDNA or gDNA used as material had been derived from T cells, B-cell-depleted T cells, or PBMCs.

The CDR3 spans 15 residues. The germline gives CDR1 LNHNV, CDR2 YYDKDF (reference sequence). V lost 0 bases and J lost 7; bases outside the gene matches: 3. Under the authors' procedure: How many nucleated cells were present was estimated from reference gene primer amplification. TCRdb's table, derived via immunoSEQ multiplex PCR, lists solely in-frame clones and lacks some. V and J calls and clone size are copied from that table; D and trimming were computed from the DNA. This table holds under 250,000 clones, roughly four fifths found once. All enrollees were about 18 to 100 years old and from 20 to 25 US areas.

Sequenced input: PBMCs or T cells enriched from blood (not recorded which). V is TRBV15 and J is TRBJ1-6; the match to TRBD1 covers 7 bases. The receptor comes from a woman aged 40 to 50 with acute COVID-19. In nucleotides, the CDR3 is TGTGCCACCAGCAGAGAAGGCAGGGGGAATTCACCCCTCCACTTT. Protein: CATSREGRGNSPLHF.